This T cell receptor (beta chain) was captured by sequencing in a study of blood T cells in healthy people across ages. On this clonotype: What it binds is unknown.

The J segment lost 3 bases and the V segment lost 5 bases, leaving 5 bases of the junction unmatched. Looked up from germline, CDR1 is SQVTM and CDR2 is ANQGSEA. This CDR3 contains 13 residues. A second 7 to 11 cycle PCR used barcoded and J-beta primers. Every cDNA molecule bore a tag from a template-switch adaptor containing 12 random nucleotides. TCRdb itself ran the 5' RACE reads through MiXCR, one entry per CDR3 protein. This repertoire shows almost 550,000 distinct CDR3 sequences, under 30% found once; its top ten account for roughly 9%. The study, taken as a whole, reports: Because donor CMV status was unknown, expanded clonotype changes were possibly confounded.

These data also formed part of another study, on T cells of mothers and their children. As reported in that work: Microchimeric T cell clones that persisted were not detected.

The chain joins TRBV29-1 to TRBJ1-2; TRBD1 matches 8 bases. The material sequenced was blood. The sequence derives from a boy younger than 18 in good health. The CDR3 nucleotides are TGCAGCGTTCCAGGACAGGGTCACTATGGCTACACCTTC. Protein product: CSVPGQGHYGYTF.